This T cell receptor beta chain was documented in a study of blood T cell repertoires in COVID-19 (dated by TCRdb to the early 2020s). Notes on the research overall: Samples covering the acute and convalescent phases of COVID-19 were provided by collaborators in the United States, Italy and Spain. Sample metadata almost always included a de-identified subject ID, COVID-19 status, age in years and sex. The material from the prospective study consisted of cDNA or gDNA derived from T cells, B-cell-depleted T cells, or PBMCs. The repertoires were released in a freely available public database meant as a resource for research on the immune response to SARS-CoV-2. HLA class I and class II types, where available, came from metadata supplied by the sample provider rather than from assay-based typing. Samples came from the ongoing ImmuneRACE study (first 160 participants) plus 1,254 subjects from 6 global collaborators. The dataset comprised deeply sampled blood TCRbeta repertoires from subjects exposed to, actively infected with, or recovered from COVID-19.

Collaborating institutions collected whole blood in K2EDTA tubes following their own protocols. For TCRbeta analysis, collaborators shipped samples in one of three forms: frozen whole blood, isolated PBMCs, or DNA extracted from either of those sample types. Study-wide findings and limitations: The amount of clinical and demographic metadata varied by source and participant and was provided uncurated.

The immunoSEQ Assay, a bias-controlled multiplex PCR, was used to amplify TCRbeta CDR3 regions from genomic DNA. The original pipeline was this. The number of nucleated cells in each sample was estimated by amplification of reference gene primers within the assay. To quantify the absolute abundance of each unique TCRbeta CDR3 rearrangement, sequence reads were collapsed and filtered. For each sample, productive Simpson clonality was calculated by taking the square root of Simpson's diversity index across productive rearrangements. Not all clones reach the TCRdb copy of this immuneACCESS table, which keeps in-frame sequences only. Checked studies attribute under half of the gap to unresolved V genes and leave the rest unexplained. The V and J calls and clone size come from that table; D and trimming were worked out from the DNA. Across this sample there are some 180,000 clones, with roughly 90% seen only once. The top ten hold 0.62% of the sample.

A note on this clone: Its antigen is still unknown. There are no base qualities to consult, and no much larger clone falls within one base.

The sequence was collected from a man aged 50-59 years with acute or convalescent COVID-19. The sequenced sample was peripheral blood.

The CDR3 protein sequence reads: CASSRPGQGFYQPQHF. At the DNA level, the sequence is TGTGCCAGCAGTCGCCCCGGACAGGGTTTTTATCAGCCCCAGCATTTT. The V and J segments used are TRBV28 and TRBJ1-5; 8 central nucleotides agree with TRBD1. Trimmed from V: 5 bases; trimmed from J: 5 bases; junction bases lacking a gene match: 11. CDR1 and CDR2 (MDHEN, SYDVKM) derive from the germline V gene. The CDR3 runs 16 amino acids, cysteine and phenylalanine included. The entry retains the CDR3 DNA only, 48 bases that are in frame from base 1.